This TCR beta chain was sequenced in a study of regulatory T cells in long-lasting Graves disease (dated by TCRdb to about 2021). Study-level background: Newly diagnosed Graves' disease patients had taken antithyroid drugs for less than 3 months. Patients with persistent Graves' disease were compared with patients with newly diagnosed Graves' disease using TCR sequencing and RNA sequencing of peripheral blood. The study was conducted in China and was registered as a clinical trial. A total of 33 samples were covered by TCR sequencing, comprising 13 persistent and 20 or so newly diagnosed Graves' disease patients.

Based on the germline V gene (reference sequence), the CDR1 and CDR2 sequences are MNHEY and SMNVEV. The CDR3 numbers 13 residues from cysteine through phenylalanine. Only the CDR3 DNA stays, 39 bases, in frame from base 1. V lost 7 bases and J lost 8 bases, and the count of bases not matched to a germline gene is 5. The time point label, read with the paper, signifies: newly diagnosed GD, antithyroid drugs for less than 3 months. RNA was extracted from PBMCs in TRIzol for both TCR sequencing and RNA sequencing. The diagnosis of Graves' disease followed American Thyroid Association guidelines. Patients were recruited from an endocrinology department in Xi'an, China. Each patient gave around 9 milliliters of peripheral blood, collected in an EDTA anticoagulant tube. Ficoll Paque Plus density gradient separation was used to isolate PBMCs, and no further T cell sorting was performed. An Agilent 2100 Bioanalyzer and agarose gel were used to check RNA quality, while a NanoDrop 2000 measured RNA concentration.

Overall results and qualifications from the work: More public clonotypes were shared among persistent patients (under 3,000) than among newly diagnosed patients (966). Because the primary lesion, thyroid tissue, could not be accessed, the study looked at peripheral blood alone. Sequencing and analysis were restricted to the TCR beta chain. Compared with newly diagnosed patients, persistent Graves' disease patients had lower TCR Shannon entropy and fewer highly expanded clones, which suggests clonal expansion. Persistent disease showed preferential use of TRBV28, TRBJ1-2 and TRBJ2-5, whereas newly diagnosed disease favored TRBV20-1 and TRBJ2-1. As a limitation, the authors acknowledged that the small sample size may reduce accuracy.

This clonotype occurred many times. Its target antigen remains unknown. Qualities for individual bases were not recorded, and no much larger clone is one base off. Libraries were built with multiplex PCR. Sequencing was carried out with an Illumina HiSeq 4000. CDR3 regions were amplified by Arm-PCR with iRepertoire HTBI primers to construct TCR beta libraries. Before sequencing, the PCR products underwent gel purification. The authors processed their data as follows. Across samples, approximately 68 TRBV and 15 or so TRBJ segments were identified and used for gene usage analysis of CDR3 amino acid clonotypes. COPE and FqMerger were used to merge the filtered high-quality paired reads into contigs. Contigs were aligned with BLAST to IMGT TRBV, TRBD and TRBJ reference genes, and CDR3 was defined per IMGT. Any clonotype with a frequency above 0.1% was classified as a highly expanded clone. Repertoire diversity was measured by Shannon entropy, and V-J evenness by the Gini coefficient. A clonotype found in more than one individual was treated as public. TCRdb itself trimmed the public reads at Q25 with fastp, ran MiXCR and retained productive beta chains. Rows with one shared CDR3 protein collapse into an entry with the most common genes and DNA. The V and J calls, along with clone size, are taken from TCRdb and not from the paper's own processing. In all, the sample holds 400,000 to 450,000 distinct CDR3 sequences, and less than 20% of those were seen once. The ten largest clones capture about 10% of the sample.

In addition, the sample was reused for a study of T cells in Graves' hyperthyroidism and ophthalmopathy. As that second study puts it: Graves' hyperthyroidism was defined as stable when no progression to ophthalmopathy occurred over 18 months of follow-up. Hyperthyroidism patients were aged 18 to 65 years and newly diagnosed, with disease duration of less than 2 months. Any patient with an uncontrolled infection, another autoimmune disease, pregnancy or lactation was excluded. Clinical symptoms, serum thyroxine and TRAb, thyroid ultrasound, and orbital computed tomography formed the basis for the diagnoses. The first round of RT-PCR for the TCR CDR3 was performed with the HTBI primer set and the Qiagen OneStep RT-PCR kit. Most expanded thyroid clonotypes (frequency above 0.001) were also found in blood, which suggests that blood repertoires may mirror thyroid immune responses. A 13 V-J signature model separated ophthalmopathy from stable hyperthyroidism, with 87.88% sensitivity and roughly 81% specificity in cross-validation and 80%/75% in testing. In validation, the model predicted progression to ophthalmopathy with 65% to 71% sensitivity and 72% to 85% specificity, a median of 6.5 months before onset. To identify TCR V-J signatures that set the groups apart, the researchers used a discovery cohort of about a hundred patients, made up of 43 with Graves' ophthalmopathy and 55 to 65 with stable Graves' hyperthyroidism. Prospective prediction of ophthalmopathy was tested in an independent validation cohort consisting of 18 to 20 hyperthyroidism patients and over 15 patients who later progressed to ophthalmopathy. For training and testing, the 80 to 100 patients in the discovery cohort were randomly divided in a 7:3 ratio. Thyroid tissue and blood T-cell repertoires from several Graves' hyperthyroidism patients were also compared in the study. Once sampling was done, hyperthyroidism patients were given methimazole at a starting dose of 30 mg daily, whereas ophthalmopathy patients were given high-dose intravenous methylprednisolone. Libraries were constructed in a second round of multiplex PCR, after which size selection and purification were performed. Paired-end sequencing of the libraries was performed with 100 bp reads on an Illumina HiSeq2000. SOAPnuke was used to process the raw data, removing reads that contained adapters or uncalled bases, had a mean Phred below 15, or lacked an exact match to the constant primer or identifier. COPE v1.2.5 was used to merge high-quality paired reads, and clonotypes were defined as unique nucleotide sequences. MiTCR v1.1 was used to align clonotypes to the IMGT TRBV, TRBD and TRBJ reference segments. The analysis was restricted to V-J combinations with a frequency above 0.0001, which together covered roughly 99% of the repertoires. A TCS score was defined as the ratio of F50 (clonal expansion) to E x V (chaos), with BLOSUM62-based TCRdist applied between CDR3 peptides within each V-J. Welch's t-statistics and random forest reduced fewer than 550 V-J features to 13, which were used in a naive Bayes classifier (R e1071). Sample size was not statistically predetermined, and blinding of investigators to group allocation was not performed. The paper reports TCR Vbeta CDR3 sequencing of 140 or so peripheral blood samples: 43 ophthalmopathy, roughly 74 hyperthyroidism and 17 progressor patients.

Sample: peripheral blood mononuclear cells (PBMCs), taken at new diagnosis, from a patient treated with antithyroid drugs. This TCR was sampled from a woman in her 30s with Graves disease. Donor details come from another sample of the same person, matched by shared clones. This receptor chain uses TRBV27 and TRBJ2-4, with 10 bases aligning to TRBD1. The nucleotides read TGTGCCAGCAAATTGACAGGGGGCGACATTCAGTACTTC. Its protein reads: CASKLTGGDIQYF.